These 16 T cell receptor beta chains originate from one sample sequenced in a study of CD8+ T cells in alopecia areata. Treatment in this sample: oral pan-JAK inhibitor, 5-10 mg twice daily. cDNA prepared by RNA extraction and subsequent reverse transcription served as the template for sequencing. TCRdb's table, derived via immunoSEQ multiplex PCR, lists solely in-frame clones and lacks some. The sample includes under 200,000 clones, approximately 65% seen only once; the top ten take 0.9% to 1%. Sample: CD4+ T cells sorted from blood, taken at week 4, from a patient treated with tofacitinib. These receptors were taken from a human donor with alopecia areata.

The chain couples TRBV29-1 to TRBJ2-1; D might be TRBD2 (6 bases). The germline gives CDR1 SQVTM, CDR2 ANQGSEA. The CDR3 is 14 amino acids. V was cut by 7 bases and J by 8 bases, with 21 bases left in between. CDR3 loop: CSAVRDSELDEQFF. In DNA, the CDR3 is TGCAGCGCAGTCCGGGACTCCGAGTTGGATGAGCAGTTCTTC.

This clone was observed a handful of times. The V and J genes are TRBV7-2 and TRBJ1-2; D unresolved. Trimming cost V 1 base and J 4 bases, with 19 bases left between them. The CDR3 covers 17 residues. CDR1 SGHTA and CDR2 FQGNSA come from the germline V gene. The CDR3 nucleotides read TGTGCCAGCAGCTTAGGAGGGATATCCGCAGTCAGCTATGGCTACACCTTC. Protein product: CASSLGGISAVSYGYTF. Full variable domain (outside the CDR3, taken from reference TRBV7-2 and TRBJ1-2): GAGVSQSPSNKVTEKGKDVELRCDPISGHTALYWYRQSLGQGLEFLIYFQGNSAPDKSGLPSDRFSAERTGGSVSTLTIQRTQQEDSAVYLCASSLGGISAVSYGYTFGSGTRLTVV.

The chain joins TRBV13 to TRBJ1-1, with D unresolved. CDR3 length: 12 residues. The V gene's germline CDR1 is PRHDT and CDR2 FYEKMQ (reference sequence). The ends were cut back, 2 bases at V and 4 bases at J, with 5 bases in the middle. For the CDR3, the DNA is TGTGCCAGCAGCTTACGTGGCACTGAAGCTTTCTTT. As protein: CASSLRGTEAFF. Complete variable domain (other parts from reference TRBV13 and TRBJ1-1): AAGVIQSPRHLIKEKRETATLKCYPIPRHDTVYWYQQGPGQDPQFLISFYEKMQSDKGSIPDRFSAQQFSDYHSELNMSSLELGDSALYFCASSLRGTEAFFGQGTRLTVV.

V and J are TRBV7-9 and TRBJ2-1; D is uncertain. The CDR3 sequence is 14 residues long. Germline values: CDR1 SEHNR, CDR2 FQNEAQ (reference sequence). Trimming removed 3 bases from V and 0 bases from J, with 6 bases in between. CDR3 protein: CASSLGSSYNEQFF. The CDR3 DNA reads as TGTGCCAGCAGCTTGGGTAGCTCCTACAATGAGCAGTTCTTC.

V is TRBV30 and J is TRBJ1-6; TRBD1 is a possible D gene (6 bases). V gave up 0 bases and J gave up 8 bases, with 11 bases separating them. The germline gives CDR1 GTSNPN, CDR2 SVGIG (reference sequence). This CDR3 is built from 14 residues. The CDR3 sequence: CAWSVRGQYSPLHF. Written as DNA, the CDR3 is TGTGCCTGGAGTGTACGAGGACAGTATTCACCCCTCCACTTT.

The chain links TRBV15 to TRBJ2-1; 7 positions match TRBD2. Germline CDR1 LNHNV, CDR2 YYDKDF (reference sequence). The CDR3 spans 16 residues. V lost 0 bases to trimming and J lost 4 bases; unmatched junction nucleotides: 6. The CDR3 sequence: CATSRDRLAAYNEQFF. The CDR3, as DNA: TGTGCCACCAGCAGAGATCGCCTAGCGGCATACAATGAGCAGTTCTTC.

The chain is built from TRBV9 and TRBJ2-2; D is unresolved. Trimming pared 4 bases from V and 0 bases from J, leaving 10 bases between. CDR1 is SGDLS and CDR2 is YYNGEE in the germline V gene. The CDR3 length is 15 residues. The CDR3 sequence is CASSNNPTNTGELFF. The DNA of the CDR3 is TGTGCCAGCAGCAACAACCCCACGAACACCGGGGAGCTGTTTTTT.

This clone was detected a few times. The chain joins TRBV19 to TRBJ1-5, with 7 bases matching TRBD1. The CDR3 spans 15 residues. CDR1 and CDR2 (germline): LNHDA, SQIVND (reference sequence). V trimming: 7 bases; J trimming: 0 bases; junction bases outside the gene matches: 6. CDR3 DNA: TGTGCCAGTAACCCGGGACAGACTAGCAATCAGCCCCAGCATTTT. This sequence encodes CASNPGQTSNQPQHF.

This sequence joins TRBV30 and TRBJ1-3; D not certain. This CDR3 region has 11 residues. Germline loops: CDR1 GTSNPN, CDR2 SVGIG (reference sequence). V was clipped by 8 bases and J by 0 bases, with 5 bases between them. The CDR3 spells CARDSGNTIYF. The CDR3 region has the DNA TGTGCCCGGGACTCTGGAAACACCATATATTTT.

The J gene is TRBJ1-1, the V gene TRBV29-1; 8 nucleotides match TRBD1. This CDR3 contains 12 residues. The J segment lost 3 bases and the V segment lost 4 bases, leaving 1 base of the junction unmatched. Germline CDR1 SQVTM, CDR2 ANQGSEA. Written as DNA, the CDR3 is TGCAGCGTTGGGACAGGGCACACTGAAGCTTTCTTT. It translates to CSVGTGHTEAFF.

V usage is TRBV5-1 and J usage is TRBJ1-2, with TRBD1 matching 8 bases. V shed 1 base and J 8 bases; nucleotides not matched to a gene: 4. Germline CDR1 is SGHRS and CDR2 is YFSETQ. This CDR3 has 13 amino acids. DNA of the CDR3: TGCGCCAGCAGCTTGCGGACAGGGTGGGGCTACACCTTC. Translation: CASSLRTGWGYTF. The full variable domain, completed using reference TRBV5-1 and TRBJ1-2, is KAGVTQTPRYLIKTRGQQVTLSCSPISGHRSVSWYQQTPGQGLQFLFEYFSETQRNKGNFPGRFSGRQFSNSRSEMNVSTLELGDSALYLCASSLRTGWGYTFGSGTRLTVV.

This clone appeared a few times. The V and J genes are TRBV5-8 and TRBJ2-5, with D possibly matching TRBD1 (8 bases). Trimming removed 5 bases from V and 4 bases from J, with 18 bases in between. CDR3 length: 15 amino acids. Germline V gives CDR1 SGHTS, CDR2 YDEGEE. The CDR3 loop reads CASRTDREGGETQYF. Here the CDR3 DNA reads TGTGCCAGCAGAACGGACAGGGAGGGAGGAGAGACCCAGTACTTC.

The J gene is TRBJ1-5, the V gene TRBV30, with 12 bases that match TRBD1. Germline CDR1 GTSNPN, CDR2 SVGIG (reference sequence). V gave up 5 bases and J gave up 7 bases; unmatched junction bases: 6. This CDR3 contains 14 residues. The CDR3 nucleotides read TGTGCCTGGGCCCATGGGACAGGGGGCCAGCCCCAGCATTTT. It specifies CAWAHGTGGQPQHF.

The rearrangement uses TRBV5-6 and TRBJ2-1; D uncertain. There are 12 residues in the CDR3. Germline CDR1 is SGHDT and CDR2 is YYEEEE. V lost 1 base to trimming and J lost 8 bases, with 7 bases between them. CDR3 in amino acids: CASSLQLYEQFF. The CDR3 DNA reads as TGTGCCAGCAGCTTGCAGTTGTATGAGCAGTTCTTC.

The CDR3 spells CSVAKGTDYGYTF. CDR3 DNA: TGCAGCGTTGCGAAAGGGACAGATTATGGCTACACCTTC. J is TRBJ1-2 and V is TRBV29-1; 7 positions agree with TRBD1. Trimming at V came to 4 bases and at J to 5 bases, leaving 7 bases not matched to a gene. CDR1 and CDR2 from the germline V gene are SQVTM and ANQGSEA. The CDR3 totals 13 residues.

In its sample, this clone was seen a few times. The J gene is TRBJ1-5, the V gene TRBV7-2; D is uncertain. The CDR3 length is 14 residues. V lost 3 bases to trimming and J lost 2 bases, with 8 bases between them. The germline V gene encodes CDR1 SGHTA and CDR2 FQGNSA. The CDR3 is CASSLETGNQPQHF. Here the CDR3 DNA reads TGTGCCAGCAGCTTGGAGACGGGCAATCAGCCCCAGCATTTT.